This entry concerns a single TCR beta chain. Assignments of participants to cohorts depended upon their own reported clinical history. Cohort 3 donors counted as recovered after two negative PCRs, clearance, or resolved symptoms. As originally analysed: Reference gene primer amplification yielded estimated nucleated cell counts. Produced via immunoSEQ multiplex PCR; TCRdb's table is partial and in-frame only. D and trimming were read from the DNA, whereas the V and J calls and clone size are those reported in that table. The repertoire holds around 330,000 clones, roughly 90% seen once, with roughly a tenth in the top ten. CDR3 length: 13 amino acids. In germline, CDR1 is MNHEY, CDR2 SMNVEV (reference sequence). Trimming took 5 bases from V and 11 from J, leaving 16 bases between them. This specimen belongs to a study of blood T cell repertoires in COVID-19. Study-level information: PBMCs, B-cell-depleted T cells, or T cells provided the cDNA or gDNA that made up the material.

Material for sequencing was PBMCs or T cells enriched from blood (not recorded which). The TCR sequence derives from a woman between 40 and 55 years old who had recovered from COVID-19. The chain combines TRBV27 with TRBJ2-1; TRBD1 might be the D (6 bases). In DNA, the CDR3 is TGTGCCAGCAGTCTACAGGGCACTCCAAAGCAGTTCTTC. It translates to CASSLQGTPKQFF.